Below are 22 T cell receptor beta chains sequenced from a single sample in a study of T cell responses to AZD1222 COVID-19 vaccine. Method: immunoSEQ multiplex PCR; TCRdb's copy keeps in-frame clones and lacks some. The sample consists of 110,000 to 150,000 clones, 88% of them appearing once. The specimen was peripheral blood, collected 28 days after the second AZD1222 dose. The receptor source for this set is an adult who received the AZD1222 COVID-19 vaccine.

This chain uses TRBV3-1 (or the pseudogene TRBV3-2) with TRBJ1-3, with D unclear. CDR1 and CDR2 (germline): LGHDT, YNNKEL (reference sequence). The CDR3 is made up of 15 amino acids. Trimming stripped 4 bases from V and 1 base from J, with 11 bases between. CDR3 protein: CASSPRTGSGNTIYF. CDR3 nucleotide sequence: TGTGCCAGCAGCCCACGGACTGGGTCTGGAAACACCATATATTTT.

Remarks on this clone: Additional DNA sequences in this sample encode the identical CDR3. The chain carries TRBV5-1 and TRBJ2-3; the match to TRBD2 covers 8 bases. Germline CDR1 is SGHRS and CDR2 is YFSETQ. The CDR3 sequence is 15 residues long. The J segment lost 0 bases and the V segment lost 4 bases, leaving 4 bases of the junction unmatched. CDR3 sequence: CASSLAGGSTDTQYF. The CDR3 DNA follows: TGCGCCAGCAGCCTCGCGGGGGGAAGCACAGATACGCAGTATTTT.

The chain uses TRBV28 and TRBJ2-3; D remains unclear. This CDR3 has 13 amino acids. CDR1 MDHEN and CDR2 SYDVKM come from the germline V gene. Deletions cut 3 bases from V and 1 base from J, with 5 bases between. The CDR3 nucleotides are TGTGCCAGCAGTTTGGGCGGCACAGATACGCAGTATTTT. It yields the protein CASSLGGTDTQYF.

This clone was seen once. CDR3 nucleotide sequence: TGTGCCAGCAGACTACTAGCGGGAGTTTCCACCGGGGAGCTGTTTTTT. Translation: CASRLLAGVSTGELFF. The chain recombines TRBV2 with TRBJ2-2; 11 positions agree with TRBD2. Unmatched junction bases numbered 7, after V lost 6 bases and J lost 4 bases. CDR3 size: 16 residues. The germline V gene has CDR1 SNHLY and CDR2 FYNNEI.

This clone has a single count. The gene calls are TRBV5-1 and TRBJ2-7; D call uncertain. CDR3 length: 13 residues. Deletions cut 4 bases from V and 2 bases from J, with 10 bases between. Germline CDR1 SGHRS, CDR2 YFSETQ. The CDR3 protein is CASSTERTYEQYF. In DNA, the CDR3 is TGCGCCAGCAGCACCGAACGGACCTACGAGCAGTACTTC.

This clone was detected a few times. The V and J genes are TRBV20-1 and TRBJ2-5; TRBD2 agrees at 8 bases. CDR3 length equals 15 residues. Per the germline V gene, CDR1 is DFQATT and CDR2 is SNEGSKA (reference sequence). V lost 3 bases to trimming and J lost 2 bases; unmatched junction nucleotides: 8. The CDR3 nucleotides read TGCAGTGCTAGTGGCTTTAGCGGGACTCAAGAGACCCAGTACTTC. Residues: CSASGFSGTQETQYF.

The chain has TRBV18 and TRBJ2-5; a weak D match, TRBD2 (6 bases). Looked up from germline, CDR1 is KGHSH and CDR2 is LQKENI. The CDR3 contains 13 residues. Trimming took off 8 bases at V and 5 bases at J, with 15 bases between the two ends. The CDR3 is CASHRSGGETQYF. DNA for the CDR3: TGTGCCAGCCACCGATCTGGGGGGGAGACCCAGTACTTC.

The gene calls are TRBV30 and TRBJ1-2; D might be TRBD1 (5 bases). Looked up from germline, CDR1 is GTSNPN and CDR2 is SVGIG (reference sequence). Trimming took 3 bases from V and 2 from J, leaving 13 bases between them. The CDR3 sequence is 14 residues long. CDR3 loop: CAWSPGGGNYGYTF. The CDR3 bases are TGTGCCTGGAGCCCCGGGGGGGGGAACTATGGCTACACCTTC.

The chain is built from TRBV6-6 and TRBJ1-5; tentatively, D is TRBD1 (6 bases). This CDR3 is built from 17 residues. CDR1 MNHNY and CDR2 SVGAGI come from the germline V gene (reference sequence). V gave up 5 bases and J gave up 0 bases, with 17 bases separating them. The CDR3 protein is CASSRGTITDSNQPQHF. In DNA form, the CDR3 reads TGTGCCAGCAGTCGTGGGACAATAACGGATAGCAATCAGCCCCAGCATTTT.

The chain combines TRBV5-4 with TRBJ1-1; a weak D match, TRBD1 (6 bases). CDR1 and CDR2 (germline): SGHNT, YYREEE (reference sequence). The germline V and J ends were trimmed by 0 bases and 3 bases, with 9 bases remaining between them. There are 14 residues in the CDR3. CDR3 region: CASSLEGGYTEAFF. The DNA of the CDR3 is TGTGCCAGCAGCTTGGAGGGGGGCTACACTGAAGCTTTCTTT. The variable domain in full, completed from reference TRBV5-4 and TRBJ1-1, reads ETGVTQSPTHLIKTRGQQVTLRCSSQSGHNTVSWYQQALGQGPQFIFQYYREEENGRGNFPPRFSGLQFPNYSSELNVNALELDDSALYLCASSLEGGYTEAFFGQGTRLTVV.

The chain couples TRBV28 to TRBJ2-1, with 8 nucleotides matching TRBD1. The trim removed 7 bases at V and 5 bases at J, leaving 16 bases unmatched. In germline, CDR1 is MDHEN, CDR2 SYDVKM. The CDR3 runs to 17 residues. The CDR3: CASISPNPGQVNNEQFF. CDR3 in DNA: TGTGCCAGCATTTCGCCGAACCCGGGACAGGTAAACAATGAGCAGTTCTTC.

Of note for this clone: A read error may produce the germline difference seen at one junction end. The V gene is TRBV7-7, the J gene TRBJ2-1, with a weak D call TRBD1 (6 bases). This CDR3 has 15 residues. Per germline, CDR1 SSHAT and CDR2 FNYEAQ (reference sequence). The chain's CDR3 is CASSKQGGSYNEQFF. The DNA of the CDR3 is TGTGCTAGCAGCAAACAGGGTGGCTCCTACAATGAGCAGTTCTTC.

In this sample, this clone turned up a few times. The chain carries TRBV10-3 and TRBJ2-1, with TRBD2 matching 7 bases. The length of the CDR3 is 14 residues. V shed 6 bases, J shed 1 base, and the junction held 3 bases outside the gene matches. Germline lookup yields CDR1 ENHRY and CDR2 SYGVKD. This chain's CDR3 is CAISGGGSYNEQFF. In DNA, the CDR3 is TGTGCCATCAGCGGGGGAGGGTCCTACAATGAGCAGTTCTTC.

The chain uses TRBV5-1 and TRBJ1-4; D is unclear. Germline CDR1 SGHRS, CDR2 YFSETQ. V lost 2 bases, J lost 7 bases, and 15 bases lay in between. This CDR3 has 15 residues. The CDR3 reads CASSFVGWVGEKLFF. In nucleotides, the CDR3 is TGCGCCAGCAGCTTCGTGGGGTGGGTAGGTGAAAAACTGTTTTTT. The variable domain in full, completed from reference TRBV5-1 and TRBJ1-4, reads KAGVTQTPRYLIKTRGQQVTLSCSPISGHRSVSWYQQTPGQGLQFLFEYFSETQRNKGNFPGRFSGRQFSNSRSEMNVSTLELGDSALYLCASSFVGWVGEKLFFGSGTQLSVL.

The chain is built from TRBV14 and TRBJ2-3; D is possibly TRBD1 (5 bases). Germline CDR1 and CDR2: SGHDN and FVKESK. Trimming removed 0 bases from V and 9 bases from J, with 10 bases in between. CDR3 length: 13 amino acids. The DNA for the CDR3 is TGTGCCAGCAGCCAAGAGTTCCAGGGCACGCAGTATTTT. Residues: CASSQEFQGTQYF. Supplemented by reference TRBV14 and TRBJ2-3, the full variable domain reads EAGVTQFPSHSVIEKGQTVTLRCDPISGHDNLYWYRRVMGKEIKFLLHFVKESKQDESGMPNNRFLAERTGGTYSTLKVQPAELEDSGVYFCASSQEFQGTQYFGPGTRLTVL.

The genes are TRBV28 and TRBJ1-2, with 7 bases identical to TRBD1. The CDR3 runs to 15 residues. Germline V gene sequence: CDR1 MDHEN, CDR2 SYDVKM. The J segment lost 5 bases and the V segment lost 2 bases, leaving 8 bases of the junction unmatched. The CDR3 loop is CASSLPDKGAYGYTF. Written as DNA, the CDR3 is TGTGCCAGCAGTTTACCGGACAAGGGGGCATATGGCTACACCTTC.

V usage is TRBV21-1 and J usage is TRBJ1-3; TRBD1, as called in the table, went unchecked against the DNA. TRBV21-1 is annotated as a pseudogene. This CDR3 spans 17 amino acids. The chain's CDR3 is CASSKEGNREVGNTIYF. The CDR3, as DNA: TGTGCCAGCAGCAAAGAGGGAAACAGGGAAGTTGGAAACACCATATATTTT.

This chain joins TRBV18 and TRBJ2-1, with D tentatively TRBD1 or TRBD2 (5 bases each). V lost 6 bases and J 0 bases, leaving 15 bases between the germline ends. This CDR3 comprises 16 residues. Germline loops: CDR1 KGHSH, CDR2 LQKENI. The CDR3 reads CASSSTGAGSYNEQFF. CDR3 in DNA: TGTGCCAGCTCTTCCACCGGGGCGGGCTCCTACAATGAGCAGTTCTTC. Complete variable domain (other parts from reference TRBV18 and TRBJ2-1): NAGVMQNPRHLVRRRGQEARLRCSPMKGHSHVYWYRQLPEEGLKFMVYLQKENIIDESGMPKERFSAEFPKEGPSILRIQQVVRGDSAAYFCASSSTGAGSYNEQFFGPGTRLTVL.

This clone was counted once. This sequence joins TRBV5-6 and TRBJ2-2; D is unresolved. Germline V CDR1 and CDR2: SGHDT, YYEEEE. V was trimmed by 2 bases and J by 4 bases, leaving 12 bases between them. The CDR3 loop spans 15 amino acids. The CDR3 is CASSLGLGSTGELFF. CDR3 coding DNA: TGTGCCAGCAGCTTAGGGCTAGGGTCCACCGGGGAGCTGTTTTTT.

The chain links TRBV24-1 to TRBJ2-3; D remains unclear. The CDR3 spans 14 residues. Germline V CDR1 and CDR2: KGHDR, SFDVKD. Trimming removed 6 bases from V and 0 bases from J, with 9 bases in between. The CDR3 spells CATSPVTSTDTQYF. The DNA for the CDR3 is TGTGCCACCAGTCCCGTAACTAGCACAGATACGCAGTATTTT.

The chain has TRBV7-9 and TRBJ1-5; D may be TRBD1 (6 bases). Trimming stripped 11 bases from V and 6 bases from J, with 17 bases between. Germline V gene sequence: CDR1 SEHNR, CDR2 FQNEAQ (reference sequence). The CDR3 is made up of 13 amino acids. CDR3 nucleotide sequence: TGTGCCGTCCGGGACATAACGGGTCAGCCCCAGCATTTT. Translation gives CAVRDITGQPQHF.

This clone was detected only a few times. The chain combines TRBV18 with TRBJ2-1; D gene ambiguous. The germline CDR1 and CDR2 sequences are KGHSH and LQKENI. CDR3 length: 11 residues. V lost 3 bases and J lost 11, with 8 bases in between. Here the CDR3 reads CASSPLDKQFF. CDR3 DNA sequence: TGTGCCAGCTCACCCTTGGATAAGCAGTTCTTC.